What follows are 22 T cell receptor beta chains derived from one specimen sequenced in a study of OX40 agonist ivuxolimab in advanced cancers. Method: immunoSEQ multiplex PCR; TCRdb's copy keeps in-frame clones and lacks some. The table includes about 46,000 clones, 88% detected once. The sequences come from CD4+ or CD8+ T cells sorted from blood, collected in a trial of the OX40 agonist ivuxolimab. The source is an adult with an advanced solid tumor such as melanoma, head and neck, liver or kidney cancer.

The V and J genes are TRBV18 and TRBJ2-1; D is uncertain. CDR1 and CDR2 from the germline V gene are KGHSH and LQKENI. V gave up 3 bases and J gave up 4 bases, with 10 bases separating them. CDR3 length: 14 amino acids. As DNA, the CDR3 is TGTGCCAGCTCACCCACACCCGTATACAATGAGCAGTTCTTC. Translated: CASSPTPVYNEQFF.

This chain's CDR3 is CASSLGGRPPNNEQFF. CDR3 coding DNA: TGTGCCAGCAGCTTAGGAGGGCGGCCGCCAAACAATGAGCAGTTCTTC. The rearrangement uses TRBV7-6 and TRBJ2-1; tentative D call: TRBD2 (5 bases). Between the trimmed V and J ends, which lost 1 base and 5 bases, there was a span of 15 bases. The CDR3 sequence is 16 residues long. Germline loops: CDR1 SGHVS, CDR2 FNYEAQ. The entire variable domain, with the rest obtained from reference TRBV7-6 and TRBJ2-1, is as follows: GAGVSQSPRYKVTKRGQDVALRCDPISGHVSLYWYRQALGQGPEFLTYFNYEAQQDKSGLPNDRFSAERPEGSISTLTIQRTEQRDSAMYRCASSLGGRPPNNEQFFGPGTRLTVL.

This clone is a singleton in its sample. The V and J genes are TRBV7-2 and TRBJ1-6, with unresolved D. V was pared by 5 bases and J by 7 bases, with 6 bases between. Germline-derived CDR1 and CDR2 are SGHTA and FQGNSA. This CDR3 has 12 amino acids. The CDR3 DNA reads as TGTGCCAGCAGCCCGTGGAATTCACCCCTCCACTTT. Residues: CASSPWNSPLHF.

The V call is TRBV27, the J call TRBJ1-5; possibly TRBD1 for D (5 bases). The germline V gene encodes CDR1 MNHEY and CDR2 SMNVEV (reference sequence). V lost 2 bases, J lost 6 bases, and 8 bases lay in between. This CDR3 region has 13 residues. The chain's CDR3 is CASSLQGGQPQHF. The CDR3 region has the DNA TGTGCCAGCAGTTTACAGGGAGGTCAGCCCCAGCATTTT.

This clone was recorded once. The gene calls are TRBV19 and TRBJ1-5, with D unclear. The CDR3 loop spans 14 amino acids. CDR1 LNHDA and CDR2 SQIVND come from the germline V gene (reference sequence). Trimming stripped 6 bases from V and 7 bases from J, with 16 bases between. In DNA, the CDR3 is TGTGCCAGTAGCGTCGAGGGTGGTTGGCAGCCCCAGCATTTT. Translation gives CASSVEGGWQPQHF.

CDR3 sequence (DNA): TGTGCCAGCAGCCCCAATATCTTAGTACCTAACTATGGCTACACCTTC. Encoded protein: CASSPNILVPNYGYTF. This chain links TRBV7-8 with TRBJ1-2; D gene unclear. CDR3 length: 16 residues. CDR1 SGHVS and CDR2 FQNEAQ come from the germline V gene. V lost 5 bases and J 0 bases, leaving 16 bases between the germline ends.

The rearrangement links TRBV29-1 to TRBJ2-3; D is unresolved. This CDR3 spans 11 amino acids. V was clipped by 6 bases and J by 1 base, with 5 bases between them. In germline, CDR1 is SQVTM, CDR2 ANQGSEA. The CDR3 is CSVVGTDTQYF. The CDR3, as DNA: TGCAGCGTCGTAGGCACAGATACGCAGTATTTT.

The chain has TRBV9 and TRBJ1-2; D ambiguous. CDR3 size: 12 residues. V was shortened by 5 bases and J by 7 bases, with 12 bases between the two germline ends. The germline V gene has CDR1 SGDLS and CDR2 YYNGEE. For the CDR3, the DNA is TGTGCCAGCAGTGTCGGGCAGATTGGCTACACCTTC. Protein sequence: CASSVGQIGYTF.

This clone was observed a few times. The chain recombines TRBV9 with TRBJ2-6; TRBD1 agrees at 7 bases. This CDR3 is built from 18 residues. Germline V gene lookup returns CDR1 SGDLS and CDR2 YYNGEE. J gave up 0 bases and V 4 bases, and 10 bases lay outside the gene matches. In DNA form, the CDR3 reads TGTGCCAGCAGCCCACGACAGGGATCGAGCTCTGGGGCCAACGTCCTGACTTTC. This encodes CASSPRQGSSSGANVLTF. Looking up the rest from reference TRBV9 and TRBJ2-6 gives the full variable domain: DSGVTQTPKHLITATGQRVTLRCSPRSGDLSVYWYQQSLDQGLQFLIQYYNGEERAKGNILERFSAQQFPDLHSELNLSSLELGDSALYFCASSPRQGSSSGANVLTFGAGSRLTVL.

V and J are TRBV19 and TRBJ1-6; D gene ambiguous. The CDR3 sequence is 15 residues long. Germline V gene sequence: CDR1 LNHDA, CDR2 SQIVND (reference sequence). The ends were cut back, 5 bases at V and 6 bases at J, with 14 bases in the middle. CDR3 in DNA: TGTGCCAGTAGTGGCAGCCAAGGCCTTAATTCACCCCTCCACTTT. The encoded protein is CASSGSQGLNSPLHF.

The rearrangement joins TRBV27 to TRBJ2-1, with D tentatively TRBD2 (5 bases). Trimming removed 6 bases from V and 9 bases from J, with 12 bases in between. CDR1 and CDR2 from the germline V gene are MNHEY and SMNVEV (reference sequence). CDR3 size: 12 residues. CDR3 region: CASSQRGIEQFF. The CDR3 bases are TGTGCCAGCAGCCAACGGGGAATTGAGCAGTTCTTC.

The chain carries TRBV6-1 and TRBJ2-7, with 9 bases lining up with TRBD1. The CDR3 consists of 15 residues. CDR1 is MNHNS and CDR2 is SASEGT in the germline V gene. The J segment lost 1 base and the V segment lost 6 bases, leaving 7 bases of the junction unmatched. The CDR3 sequence is CASRAGTGTSYEQYF. The CDR3 DNA follows: TGTGCCAGCAGGGCCGGGACAGGGACTTCCTACGAGCAGTACTTC.

This clone was seen only once. The rearrangement joins TRBV10-3 to TRBJ2-6; D gene ambiguous. Trimming took off 8 bases at V and 0 bases at J, with 8 bases between the two ends. The CDR3 extends over 14 amino acids. Germline lookup yields CDR1 ENHRY and CDR2 SYGVKD. Written as DNA, the CDR3 is TGTGCCATCCCCAGAGACTCTGGGGCCAACGTCCTGACTTTC. The encoded protein is CAIPRDSGANVLTF.

V usage is TRBV28 and J usage is TRBJ1-1; D is unclear. Trimming left V 4 bases short and J 0 bases short, with 12 bases between. This CDR3 comprises 15 residues. The germline V gene encodes CDR1 MDHEN and CDR2 SYDVKM. CDR3 DNA: TGTGCCAGCAGTTCCCAACAGCAGTTGAACACTGAAGCTTTCTTT. This encodes CASSSQQQLNTEAFF. Using reference TRBV28 and TRBJ1-1 for the parts outside the CDR3, the full variable domain is DVKVTQSSRYLVKRTGEKVFLECVQDMDHENMFWYRQDPGLGLRLIYFSYDVKMKEKGDIPEGYSVSREKKERFSLILESASTNQTSMYLCASSSQQQLNTEAFFGQGTRLTVV.

This chain connects TRBV5-1 to TRBJ2-3; D not resolved. With 1 base removed from V and 5 bases from J, the gap between germline ends came to 14 bases. The CDR3 consists of 15 residues. Germline V gene data show CDR1 as SGHRS and CDR2 as YFSETQ. CDR3 in DNA: TGCGCCAGCAGCTTGTTTTCCGGGTATGGAGATACGCAGTATTTT. Its protein product is CASSLFSGYGDTQYF.

The chain joins TRBV4-3 to TRBJ2-1; D is unresolved. The germline V gene encodes CDR1 LGHNA and CDR2 YSLEER. The CDR3 totals 15 residues. Between the trimmed V and J ends, which lost 0 bases and 4 bases, there was a span of 10 bases. This CDR3 is CASSQDTGLYNEQFF. The CDR3, as DNA: TGCGCCAGCAGCCAAGATACGGGTCTATACAATGAGCAGTTCTTC.

The chain links TRBV15 to TRBJ2-3, with 9 bases identical to TRBD2. Losses at the gene ends were 3 bases for V and 4 bases for J; bases not matched to a gene: 5. Germline V lookup: CDR1 LNHNV, CDR2 YYDKDF (reference sequence). The CDR3 has 15 residues. CDR3 region: CATSSAAGGADTQYF. The CDR3 DNA reads TGTGCCACCAGCAGCGCGGCGGGAGGGGCAGATACGCAGTATTTT.

The J gene is TRBJ1-2, the V gene TRBV7-2; TRBD1 is a possible D gene (6 bases). The V end was cut by 5 bases, the J end by 1 base, with 17 bases between. Germline CDR1 and CDR2: SGHTA and FQGNSA. This CDR3 region has 16 residues. CDR3 sequence (DNA): TGTGCCAGCAGCCTCCGGCGGGACAATTATAACTATGGCTACACCTTC. This gives the protein CASSLRRDNYNYGYTF.

This clone appeared a single time. The chain recombines TRBV9 with TRBJ2-5; D not resolved. The germline CDR1 and CDR2 sequences are SGDLS and YYNGEE. Between the trimmed V and J ends, which lost 0 bases and 2 bases, there was a span of 8 bases. CDR3 length: 14 amino acids. CDR3 amino acids: CASSVEATQETQYF. CDR3 DNA: TGTGCCAGCAGCGTAGAGGCGACACAAGAGACCCAGTACTTC.

This chain uses TRBV6-1 with TRBJ2-2, with TRBD1 matching 8 bases. Germline CDR1 is MNHNS and CDR2 is SASEGT. The CDR3 is 15 residues long. V trimming: 6 bases; J trimming: 1 base; junction bases outside the gene matches: 4. CDR3 DNA sequence: TGTGCCAGCAGAGCCGGGACAGGGAACACCGGGGAGCTGTTTTTT. Translated, it gives CASRAGTGNTGELFF.

This chain connects TRBV4-1 to TRBJ1-2; D may be TRBD1 (5 bases). The CDR3 runs 16 residues. Germline lookup yields CDR1 MGHRA and CDR2 YSYEKL. V was shortened by 1 base and J by 2 bases, with 14 bases between the two germline ends. This CDR3 reads CASSQAAQVSNYGYTF. The CDR3 nucleotides read TGCGCCAGCAGCCAAGCAGCACAGGTTTCGAACTATGGCTACACCTTC.

This clone was picked up a small number of times. The genes are TRBV28 and TRBJ2-7; unclear D gene. Between the trimmed V and J ends, which lost 5 bases and 6 bases, there was a span of 11 bases. The CDR3 consists of 12 residues. The germline V gene encodes CDR1 MDHEN and CDR2 SYDVKM. The CDR3 loop reads CASSPLVSEQYF. As DNA, the CDR3 is TGTGCCAGCAGTCCACTTGTGAGCGAGCAGTACTTC.